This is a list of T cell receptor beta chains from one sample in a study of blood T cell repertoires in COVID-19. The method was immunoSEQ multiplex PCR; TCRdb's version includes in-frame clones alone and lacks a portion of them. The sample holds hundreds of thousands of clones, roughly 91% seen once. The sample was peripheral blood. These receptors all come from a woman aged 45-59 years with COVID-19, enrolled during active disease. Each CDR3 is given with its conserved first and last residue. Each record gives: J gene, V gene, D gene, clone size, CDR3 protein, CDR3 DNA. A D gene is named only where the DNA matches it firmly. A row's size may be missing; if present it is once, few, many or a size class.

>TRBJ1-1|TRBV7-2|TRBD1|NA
CASSFLPPRQGAGTEAFF
TGTGCCAGCAGCTTTCTGCCGCCGAGACAGGGGGCCGGCACTGAAGCTTTCTTT
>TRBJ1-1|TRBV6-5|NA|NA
CASRGHSTATGAFF
TGTGCCAGCAGAGGACACTCCACAGCTACGGGAGCTTTCTTT
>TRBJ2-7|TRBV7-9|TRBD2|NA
CASIAGGISYEQYF
TGTGCCAGCATCGCGGGGGGCATCTCCTACGAGCAGTACTTC
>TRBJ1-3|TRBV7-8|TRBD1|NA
CASSFGQGSTLSSGNTIYF
TGTGCCAGCAGCTTCGGACAGGGGTCTACTTTAAGCTCTGGAAACACCATATATTTT
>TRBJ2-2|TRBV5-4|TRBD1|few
CASSLTGVTGELFF
TGTGCCAGCAGCTTGACAGGGGTGACCGGGGAGCTGTTTTTT
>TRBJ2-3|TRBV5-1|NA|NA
CASSLGVAASTDTQYF
TGCGCCAGCAGCTTGGGTGTCGCGGCTAGCACAGATACGCAGTATTTT
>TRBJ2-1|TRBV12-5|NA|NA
CASVPARSYNEQFF
TGTGCTAGTGTCCCCGCGAGGTCCTACAATGAGCAGTTCTTC
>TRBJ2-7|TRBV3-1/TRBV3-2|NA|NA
CASSPATGHLSTYEQYF
TGTGCCAGCAGCCCCGCCACAGGCCATTTGTCTACCTACGAGCAGTACTTC
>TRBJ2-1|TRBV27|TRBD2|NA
CASSLYGGGESYNEQFF
TGTGCCAGCAGTTTATATGGGGGAGGGGAGTCCTACAATGAGCAGTTCTTC
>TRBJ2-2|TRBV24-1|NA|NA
CATSGTGEAGELFF
TGTGCCACCAGTGGCACAGGAGAGGCCGGGGAGCTGTTTTTT
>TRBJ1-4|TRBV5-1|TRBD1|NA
CASSTGQGGYNEKLFF
TGCGCCAGCAGCACAGGACAGGGGGGTTATAATGAAAAACTGTTTTTT
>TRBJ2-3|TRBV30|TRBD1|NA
CAWRAPGQGTDTQYF
TGTGCCTGGAGGGCTCCGGGACAGGGCACAGATACGCAGTATTTT
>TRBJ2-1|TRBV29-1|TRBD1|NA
CSASPFSGTGADNEQFF
TGCAGCGCCAGTCCCTTCTCCGGGACAGGGGCTGACAATGAGCAGTTCTTC
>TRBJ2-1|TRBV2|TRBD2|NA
CASSSPLTSGGATYNEQFF
TGTGCCAGCAGTTCCCCTCTGACTAGCGGGGGCGCTACCTACAATGAGCAGTTCTTC
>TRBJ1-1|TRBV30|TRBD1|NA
CAYTGTGATEAFF
TGTGCCTACACCGGGACAGGGGCCACTGAAGCTTTCTTT
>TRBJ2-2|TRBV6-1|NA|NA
CASSDARATGELFF
TGTGCCAGCAGTGATGCGCGGGCCACCGGGGAGCTGTTTTTT
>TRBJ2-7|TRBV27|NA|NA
CASSPADRLYEQYF
TGTGCCAGCAGTCCCGCAGACAGGCTATACGAGCAGTACTTC
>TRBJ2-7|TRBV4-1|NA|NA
CASSQVGSTEEQYF
TGCGCCAGCAGCCAAGTAGGCAGTACGGAGGAGCAGTACTTC
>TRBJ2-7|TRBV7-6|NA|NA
CASSAGIDDEQYF
TGTGCCAGCAGCGCCGGGATTGACGACGAGCAGTACTTC
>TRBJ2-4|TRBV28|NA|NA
CASSSVGDIQYF
TGTGCCAGCAGCTCAGTAGGAGACATTCAGTACTTC
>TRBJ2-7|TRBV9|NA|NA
CASSVGLAYEQYF
TGTGCCAGCAGCGTAGGGCTGGCCTACGAGCAGTACTTC
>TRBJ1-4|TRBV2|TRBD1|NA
CASRDRANEKLFF
TGTGCCAGCCGGGACAGGGCTAATGAAAAACTGTTTTTT
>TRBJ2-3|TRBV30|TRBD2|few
CAWVGGGSTDTQYF
TGTGCCTGGGTTGGGGGGGGAAGCACAGATACGCAGTATTTT
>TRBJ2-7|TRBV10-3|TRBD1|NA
CATGKQGWEQYF
TGTGCCACCGGGAAACAGGGGTGGGAGCAGTACTTC
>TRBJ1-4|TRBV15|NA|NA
CATSSPLDVGEKLFF
TGTGCCACCAGCAGCCCACTTGACGTCGGGGAAAAACTGTTTTTT
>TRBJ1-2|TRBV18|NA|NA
CASSPTLGGYTF
TGTGCCAGCTCACCGACCCTCGGGGGCTACACCTTC
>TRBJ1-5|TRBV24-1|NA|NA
CATSDSGGQPQHF
TGTGCCACCAGTGATTCGGGGGGACAGCCCCAGCATTTT
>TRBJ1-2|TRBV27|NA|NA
CASSLSIPLLYGYTF
TGTGCCAGCAGTTTATCGATTCCCCTCCTATATGGCTACACCTTC
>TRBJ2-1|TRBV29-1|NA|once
CSVEDHSLNEQFF
TGCAGCGTTGAAGATCACAGTCTCAATGAGCAGTTCTTC
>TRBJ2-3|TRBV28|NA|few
CASSPSSTGTDTQYF
TGTGCCAGCAGCCCTTCTTCGACAGGCACAGATACGCAGTATTTT
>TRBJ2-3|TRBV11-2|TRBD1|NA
CASSGNRGIDTQYF
TGTGCCAGCAGCGGAAACAGGGGAATAGATACGCAGTATTTT
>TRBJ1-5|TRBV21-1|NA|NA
CASSPRREWRRQPQHF
TGTGCCAGCAGCCCTAGGAGGGAATGGAGGCGCCAGCCCCAGCATTTT
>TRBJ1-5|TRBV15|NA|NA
CATSRSSGGDNQPQHF
TGTGCCACCAGCAGGTCGTCGGGGGGAGATAACCAGCCCCAGCATTTT
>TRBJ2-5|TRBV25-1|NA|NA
CASSALKGGGETQYF
TGTGCCAGCAGTGCCCTGAAGGGGGGGGGAGAGACCCAGTACTTC
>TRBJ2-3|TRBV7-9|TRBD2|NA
CASSSTSGITDTQYF
TGTGCCAGCAGCTCGACTAGCGGGATCACAGATACGCAGTATTTT
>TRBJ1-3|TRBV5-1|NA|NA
CASRPQGSGNTIYF
TGCGCCAGCAGGCCACAGGGCTCTGGAAACACCATATATTTT